These 14 T cell receptor beta chains were all obtained from the same sample, sequenced in a study of T cells in localized non-small cell lung cancer. Generated by immunoSEQ multiplex PCR, the TCRdb table keeps only in-frame clones and is missing some. The table records 60,000 to 75,000 clones, roughly 76% of them present only once. The source material was PBMCs, sampled before any cancer treatment. The receptors stem from a man between 35 and 75 years old with stage II lung adenocarcinoma.

This clone appeared once. V usage is TRBV11-3 and J usage is TRBJ1-2; D is unclear. The V gene's germline CDR1 is SGHNT and CDR2 YENEEA. V gave up 0 bases and J gave up 7 bases, with 12 bases separating them. This CDR3 comprises 14 residues. The CDR3 DNA follows: TGTGCCAGCAGCTTAGATCCCTCAGACACTGGCTACACCTTC. Protein product: CASSLDPSDTGYTF.

The gene calls are TRBV7-6 and TRBJ2-3, with 8 bases fitting TRBD1. Germline CDR1 and CDR2: SGHVS and FNYEAQ. The CDR3 loop spans 15 amino acids. V lost 1 base, J lost 4 bases, and 4 bases stayed unmatched. The CDR3 loop is CASSLVDRGPDTQYF. CDR3 in DNA: TGTGCCAGCAGCTTAGTAGACAGGGGTCCAGATACGCAGTATTTT.

The chain recombines TRBV19 with TRBJ1-2, with 8 bases matching TRBD1. Germline-derived CDR1 and CDR2 are LNHDA and SQIVND (reference sequence). The CDR3 is 14 amino acids. Trimming at V came to 8 bases and at J to 0 bases, leaving 5 bases not matched to a gene. CDR3 DNA sequence: TGTGCCAGTTCCAAACAGGGGGCTAACTATGGCTACACCTTC. It specifies CASSKQGANYGYTF. Combining the CDR3 with reference TRBV19 and TRBJ1-2 gives the whole variable domain DGGITQSPKYLFRKEGQNVTLSCEQNLNHDAMYWYRQDPGQGLRLIYYSQIVNDFQKGDIAEGYSVSREKKESFPLTVTSAQKNPTAFYLCASSKQGANYGYTFGSGTRLTVV.

This clone was picked up a small number of times. The chain combines TRBV7-8 with TRBJ2-3; D might be TRBD2 (6 bases). This CDR3 has 14 amino acids. The V and J ends lost 5 bases and 7 bases respectively, with 16 bases between them. Germline CDR1 SGHVS, CDR2 FQNEAQ. CDR3 coding DNA: TGTGCCAGCAGCCTAACGGTGGGGGGAAATACGCAGTATTTT. Translating it yields CASSLTVGGNTQYF.

The J gene is TRBJ1-2, the V gene TRBV30; D may be TRBD1 (5 bases). CDR1 is GTSNPN and CDR2 is SVGIG in the germline V gene (reference sequence). V lost 0 bases, J lost 4 bases, and 18 bases lay in between. This CDR3 region has 16 residues. CDR3 sequence reads: CAWSVRGSRLFYGYTF. The CDR3 DNA is TGTGCCTGGAGTGTAAGGGGCAGCCGATTGTTCTATGGCTACACCTTC.

This clone was recorded a few times. The chain has TRBV10-3 and TRBJ1-5; tentative D call: TRBD1 (6 bases). CDR1 is ENHRY, CDR2 SYGVKD, per germline. The V and J ends lost 0 bases and 3 bases respectively, with 9 bases between them. The CDR3 totals 15 residues. DNA of the CDR3: TGTGCCATCAGTGAGTCTCGACAGGCCAATCAGCCCCAGCATTTT. Its translation: CAISESRQANQPQHF.

The J gene is TRBJ1-4, the V gene TRBV11-2; 11 positions agree with TRBD1. Germline V gives CDR1 SGHAT, CDR2 FQNNGV. V was pared by 5 bases and J by 6 bases, with 2 bases of the junction left unmatched. This CDR3 is 14 amino acids long. For the CDR3, the DNA is TGTGCCAGCAGCGGGACAGGGGGGCATGAAAAACTGTTTTTT. This codes for CASSGTGGHEKLFF.

V is TRBV6-1 and J is TRBJ1-3; D is uncertain. Germline lookup yields CDR1 MNHNS and CDR2 SASEGT. This CDR3 contains 12 residues. Trimming left V 6 bases short and J 4 bases short, with 7 bases between. The CDR3 bases are TGTGCCAGCAGCTCCATCGGAAACACCATATATTTT. Protein sequence: CASSSIGNTIYF.

The chain joins TRBV6-5 to TRBJ2-7, with 10 positions matching TRBD1. The CDR3 is made up of 14 amino acids. Germline lookup yields CDR1 MNHEY and CDR2 SVGAGI. V dropped 4 bases and J dropped 3; count of bases not matched to a gene: 3. The chain's CDR3 is CASSWTGGFYEQYF. Written as DNA, the CDR3 is TGTGCCAGCAGTTGGACAGGGGGATTCTACGAGCAGTACTTC.

As concerns this clone: The same CDR3 also results from other DNA sequences found in this sample. V is TRBV7-2 and J is TRBJ1-2; D is undetermined. Germline-derived CDR1 and CDR2 are SGHTA and FQGNSA. V shed 5 bases and J shed 4 bases, with 8 bases lying between them. The CDR3 sequence is 12 residues long. Here the CDR3 DNA reads TGTGCCAGCAGCGCCAGTCTCTATGGCTACACCTTC. This sequence encodes CASSASLYGYTF.

The chain joins TRBV27 to TRBJ1-5, with D unresolved. The CDR3 is 14 amino acids. The germline gives CDR1 MNHEY, CDR2 SMNVEV (reference sequence). Trimming took 2 bases from V and 3 from J, leaving 8 bases between them. Written as DNA, the CDR3 is TGTGCCAGCAGTTTAAAGGCTACCAATCAGCCCCAGCATTTT. This gives the protein CASSLKATNQPQHF.

CDR3 coding DNA: TGTGCCAGTACCCCGAGAGGGGAGCGGGTAAACACCGGGGAGCTGTTTTTT. Translation gives CASTPRGERVNTGELFF. V is TRBV19 and J is TRBJ2-2; weak D call: TRBD2 (6 bases). CDR3 length: 17 residues. Trimming took 7 bases from V and 2 from J, leaving 20 bases between them. CDR1 is LNHDA and CDR2 is SQIVND in the germline V gene (reference sequence).

V and J are TRBV18 and TRBJ2-7; the D gene is possibly TRBD1 (6 bases). Germline CDR1 KGHSH, CDR2 LQKENI. Trimming shortened V by 2 bases and J by 3 bases, and 8 bases separated the two germline ends. CDR3 size: 13 residues. The CDR3 DNA sequence: TGTGCCAGCTCACCAAACAGGGACTACGAGCAGTACTTC. It specifies CASSPNRDYEQYF.

The V gene is TRBV19, the J gene TRBJ1-5, with D possibly being TRBD1 (5 bases). V gave up 7 bases and J gave up 3 bases, with 13 bases separating them. The CDR3 contains 14 residues. Germline V gives CDR1 LNHDA, CDR2 SQIVND (reference sequence). CDR3 DNA sequence: TGTGCCAGTAAGTCGGCGGGGCTCAATCAGCCCCAGCATTTT. As protein: CASKSAGLNQPQHF.